A single sample is the source of the 5 T cell receptor beta chains below, sequenced in a study of OX40 agonist ivuxolimab in advanced cancers. Method: immunoSEQ multiplex PCR; TCRdb's copy keeps in-frame clones and lacks some. The repertoire consists of approximately 66,000 clones, with about 88% occurring once and the leading ten covering about 1.2%. The sample was CD4+ or CD8+ T cells sorted from blood, taken in a trial of the OX40 agonist ivuxolimab. The receptor source for this set is an adult with an advanced solid tumor such as melanoma, head and neck, liver or kidney cancer.

This sequence joins TRBV4-1 and TRBJ1-4; D is ambiguous. V shed 3 bases and J shed 4 bases, with 15 bases lying between them. The germline CDR1 and CDR2 sequences are MGHRA and YSYEKL. CDR3 length equals 16 residues. CDR3: CASSHQLTDVNEKLFF. The CDR3 nucleotides are TGCGCCAGCAGCCACCAGTTGACTGACGTTAATGAAAAACTGTTTTTT.

The chain couples TRBV5-1 to TRBJ2-1; D remains unclear. This CDR3 has 14 amino acids. Per germline, CDR1 SGHRS and CDR2 YFSETQ. V was clipped by 6 bases and J by 0 bases, with 10 bases between them. The CDR3 reads CASTMGPSYNEQFF. The CDR3 DNA reads as TGCGCCAGCACCATGGGCCCCTCCTACAATGAGCAGTTCTTC.

The chain has TRBV7-2 and TRBJ1-1; D not certain. This CDR3 region has 15 residues. Germline CDR1 is SGHTA and CDR2 is FQGNSA. Trimming cost V 2 bases and J 4 bases, with 14 bases left between them. The chain's CDR3 is CASSLNGAVSTEAFF. CDR3 sequence (DNA): TGTGCCAGCAGCTTAAATGGTGCGGTTAGCACTGAAGCTTTCTTT. The whole variable domain, remainder taken from reference TRBV7-2 and TRBJ1-1, is GAGVSQSPSNKVTEKGKDVELRCDPISGHTALYWYRQSLGQGLEFLIYFQGNSAPDKSGLPSDRFSAERTGGSVSTLTIQRTQQEDSAVYLCASSLNGAVSTEAFFGQGTRLTVV.

This clone was counted between two and nine times. The V call is TRBV30, the J call TRBJ1-1, with D unclear. This CDR3 is 14 amino acids long. The V and J ends lost 0 bases and 1 base respectively, with 9 bases between them. Germline V gene data show CDR1 as GTSNPN and CDR2 as SVGIG (reference sequence). The CDR3 sequence: CAWSVGRANTEAFF. The CDR3 DNA reads TGTGCCTGGAGTGTAGGGCGGGCGAACACTGAAGCTTTCTTT.

V usage is TRBV5-1 and J usage is TRBJ1-5; a possible D gene is TRBD1 (5 bases). This CDR3 spans 13 amino acids. V shed 0 bases and J shed 7 bases, with 8 bases lying between them. CDR1 is SGHRS and CDR2 is YFSETQ in the germline V gene. CDR3: CASSLDWGQPQHF. The CDR3 DNA is TGCGCCAGCAGCTTGGACTGGGGCCAGCCCCAGCATTTT.